This TCR beta chain was sequenced during a study of identical twins. This clonotype was detected only a few times. One entry per CDR3 protein results from TCRdb running MiXCR on the 5' RACE reads. The sample carries 750,000 to 950,000 distinct CDR3 sequences, approximately 13% recorded once. Germline V gene data show CDR1 as MDHEN and CDR2 as SYDVKM. The CDR3 runs 15 residues. Between the trimmed V and J ends, which lost 6 bases and 7 bases, there was a span of 20 bases. These data were also filed under a second study, of yellow fever vaccine responses in identical twins.

The chain employs TRBV28 and TRBJ2-3, with D hard to call. The sequencing sample was made of PBMCs. The sequence was obtained from a woman aged 18-30 years in good health. CDR3 loop: CASRTIARAVNTQYF. The CDR3 nucleotides are TGTGCCAGCAGAACTATAGCCCGGGCCGTAAATACGCAGTATTTT.